This T cell receptor beta chain was found in a study of T cell responses to AZD1222 COVID-19 vaccine. Study outcomes and limitations: Repertoires were sampled only after the peak T cell response.

The protocol was immunoSEQ multiplex PCR, while the TCRdb copy is restricted to in-frame clones and leaves out a portion. The sample includes about 120,000 clones, 88% seen only once; the top ten take about 4%. To note about this clone: Antigen specificity is unknown.

From germline, CDR1 is SGHTA and CDR2 FQGNSA. This CDR3 has 16 amino acids. Trimming stripped 3 bases from V and 7 bases from J, with 18 bases between. The V call is TRBV7-2, the J call TRBJ2-2; D perhaps matches TRBD2 (7 bases). The sequence came from an adult who received the AZD1222 COVID-19 vaccine. The source was peripheral blood, collected 28 days after the second AZD1222 dose. This CDR3 is CASSFLSGGRGGELFF. The CDR3 DNA is TGTGCCAGCAGCTTTTTGTCCGGGGGGCGCGGCGGGGAGCTGTTTTTT.